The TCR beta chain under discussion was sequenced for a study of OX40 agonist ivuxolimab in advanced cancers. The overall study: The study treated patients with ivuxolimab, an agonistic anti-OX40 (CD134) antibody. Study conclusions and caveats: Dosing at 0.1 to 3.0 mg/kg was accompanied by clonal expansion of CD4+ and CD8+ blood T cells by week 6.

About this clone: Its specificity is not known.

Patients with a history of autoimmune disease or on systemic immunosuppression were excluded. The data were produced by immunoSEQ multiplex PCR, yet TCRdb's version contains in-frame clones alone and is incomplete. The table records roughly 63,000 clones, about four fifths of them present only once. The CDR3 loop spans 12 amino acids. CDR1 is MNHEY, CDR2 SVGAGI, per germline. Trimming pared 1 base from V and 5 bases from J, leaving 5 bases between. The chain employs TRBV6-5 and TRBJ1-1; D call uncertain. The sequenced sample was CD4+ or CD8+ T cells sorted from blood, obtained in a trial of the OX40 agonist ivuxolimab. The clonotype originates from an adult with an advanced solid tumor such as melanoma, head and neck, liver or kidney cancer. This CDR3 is CASSYWGTEAFF. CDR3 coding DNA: TGTGCCAGCAGTTACTGGGGTACTGAAGCTTTCTTT.